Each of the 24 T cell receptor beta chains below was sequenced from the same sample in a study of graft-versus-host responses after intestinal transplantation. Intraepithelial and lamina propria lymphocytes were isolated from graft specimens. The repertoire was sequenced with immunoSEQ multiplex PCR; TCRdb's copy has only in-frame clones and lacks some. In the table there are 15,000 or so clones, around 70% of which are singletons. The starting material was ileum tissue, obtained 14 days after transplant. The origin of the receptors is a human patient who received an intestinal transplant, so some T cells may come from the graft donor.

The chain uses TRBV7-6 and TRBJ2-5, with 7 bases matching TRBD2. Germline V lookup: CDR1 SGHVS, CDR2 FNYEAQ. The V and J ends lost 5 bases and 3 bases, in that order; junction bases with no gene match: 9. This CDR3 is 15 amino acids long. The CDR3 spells CASSLRAGEKETQYF. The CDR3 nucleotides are TGTGCCAGCAGCCTTAGGGCGGGGGAGAAAGAGACCCAGTACTTC.

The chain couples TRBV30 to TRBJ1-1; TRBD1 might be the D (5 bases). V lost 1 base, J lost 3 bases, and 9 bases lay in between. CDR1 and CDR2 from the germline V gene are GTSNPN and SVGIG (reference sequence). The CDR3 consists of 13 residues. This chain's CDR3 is CAWSDRRDTEAFF. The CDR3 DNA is TGTGCCTGGAGTGACAGGCGGGACACTGAAGCTTTCTTT.

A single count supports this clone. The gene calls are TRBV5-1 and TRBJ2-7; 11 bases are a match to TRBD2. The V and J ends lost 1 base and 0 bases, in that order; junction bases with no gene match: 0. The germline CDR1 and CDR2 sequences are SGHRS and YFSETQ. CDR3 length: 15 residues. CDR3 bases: TGCGCCAGCAGCTTGACTAGCGGGAGCTCCTACGAGCAGTACTTC. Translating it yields CASSLTSGSSYEQYF.

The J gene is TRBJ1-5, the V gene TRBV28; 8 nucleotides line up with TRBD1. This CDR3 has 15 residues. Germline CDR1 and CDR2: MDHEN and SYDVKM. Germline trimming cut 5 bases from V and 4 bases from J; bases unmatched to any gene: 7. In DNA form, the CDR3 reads TGTGCCAGCAGTGCGTACAGGGGGGGGAATCAGCCCCAGCATTTT. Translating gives CASSAYRGGNQPQHF.

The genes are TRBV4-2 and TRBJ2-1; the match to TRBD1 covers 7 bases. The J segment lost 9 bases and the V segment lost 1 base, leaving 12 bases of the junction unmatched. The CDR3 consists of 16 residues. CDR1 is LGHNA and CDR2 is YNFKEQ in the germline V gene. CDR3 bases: TGTGCCAGCAGCCAAGCTGACAGGGAATACTCGAGTGAGCAGTTCTTC. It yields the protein CASSQADREYSSEQFF.

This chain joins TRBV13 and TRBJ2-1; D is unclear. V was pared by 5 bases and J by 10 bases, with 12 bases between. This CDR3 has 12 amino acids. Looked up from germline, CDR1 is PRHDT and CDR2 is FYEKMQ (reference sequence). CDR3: CASSPPSGEQFF. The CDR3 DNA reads TGTGCCAGCAGCCCCCCTTCGGGCGAGCAGTTCTTC. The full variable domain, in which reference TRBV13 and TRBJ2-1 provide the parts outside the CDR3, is AAGVIQSPRHLIKEKRETATLKCYPIPRHDTVYWYQQGPGQDPQFLISFYEKMQSDKGSIPDRFSAQQFSDYHSELNMSSLELGDSALYFCASSPPSGEQFFGPGTRLTVL.

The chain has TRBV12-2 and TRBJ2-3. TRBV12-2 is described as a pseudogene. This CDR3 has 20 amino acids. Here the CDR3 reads CASRFPPTRGAPYGTDTQYF. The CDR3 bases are TGTGCAAGTCGCTTTCCCCCGACGAGGGGGGCCCCCTATGGCACAGATACGCAGTATTTT.

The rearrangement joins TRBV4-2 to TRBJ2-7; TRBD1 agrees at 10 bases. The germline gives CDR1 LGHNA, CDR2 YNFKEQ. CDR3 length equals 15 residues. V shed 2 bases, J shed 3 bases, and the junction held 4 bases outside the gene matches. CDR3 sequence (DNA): TGTGCCAGCAGCCAACTCGGGACAGGGGTCTACGAGCAGTACTTC. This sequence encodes CASSQLGTGVYEQYF.

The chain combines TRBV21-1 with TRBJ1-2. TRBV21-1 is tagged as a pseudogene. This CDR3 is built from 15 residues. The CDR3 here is CASSTGGQGNYGYTF. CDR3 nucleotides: TGTGCCAGCAGCACCGGGGGGCAGGGTAACTATGGCTACACCTTC.

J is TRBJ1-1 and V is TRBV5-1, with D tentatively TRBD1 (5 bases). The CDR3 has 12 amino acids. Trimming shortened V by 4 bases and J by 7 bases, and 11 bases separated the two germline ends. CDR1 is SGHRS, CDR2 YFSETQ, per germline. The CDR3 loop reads CASSLVGDEAFF. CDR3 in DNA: TGCGCCAGCAGCCTCGTAGGGGATGAAGCTTTCTTT. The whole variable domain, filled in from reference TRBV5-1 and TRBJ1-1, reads KAGVTQTPRYLIKTRGQQVTLSCSPISGHRSVSWYQQTPGQGLQFLFEYFSETQRNKGNFPGRFSGRQFSNSRSEMNVSTLELGDSALYLCASSLVGDEAFFGQGTRLTVV.

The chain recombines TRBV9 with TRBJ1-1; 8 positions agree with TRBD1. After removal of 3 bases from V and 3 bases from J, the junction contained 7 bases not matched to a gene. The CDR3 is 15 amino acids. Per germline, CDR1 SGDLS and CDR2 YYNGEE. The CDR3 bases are TGTGCCAGCAGCGCCCGACAGGGGCCAGACACTGAAGCTTTCTTT. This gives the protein CASSARQGPDTEAFF.

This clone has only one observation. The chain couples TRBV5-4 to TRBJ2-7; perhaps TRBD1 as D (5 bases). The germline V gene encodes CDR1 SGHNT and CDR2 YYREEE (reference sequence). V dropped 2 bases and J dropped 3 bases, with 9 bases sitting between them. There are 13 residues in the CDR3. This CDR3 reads CASSFAQGYEQYF. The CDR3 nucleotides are TGTGCCAGCAGCTTCGCGCAGGGCTACGAGCAGTACTTC.

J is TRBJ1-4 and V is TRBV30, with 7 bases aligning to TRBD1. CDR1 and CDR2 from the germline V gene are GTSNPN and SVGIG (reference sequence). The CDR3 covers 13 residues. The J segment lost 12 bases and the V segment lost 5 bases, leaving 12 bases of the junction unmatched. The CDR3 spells CAWGHGQEGELFF. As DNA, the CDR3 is TGTGCCTGGGGCCATGGACAGGAGGGTGAACTGTTTTTT.

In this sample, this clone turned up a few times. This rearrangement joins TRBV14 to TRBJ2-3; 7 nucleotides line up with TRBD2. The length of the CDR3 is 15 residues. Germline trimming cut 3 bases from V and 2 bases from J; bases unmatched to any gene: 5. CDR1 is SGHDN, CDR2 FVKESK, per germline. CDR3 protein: CASSQGLPLTDTQYF. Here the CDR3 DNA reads TGTGCCAGCAGCCAGGGACTACCCCTCACAGATACGCAGTATTTT.

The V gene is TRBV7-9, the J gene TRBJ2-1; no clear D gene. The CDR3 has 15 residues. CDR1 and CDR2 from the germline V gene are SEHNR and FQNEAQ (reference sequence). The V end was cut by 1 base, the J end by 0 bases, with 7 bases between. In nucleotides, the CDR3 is TGTGCCAGCAGCTTAGTCTTAACCTCCTACAATGAGCAGTTCTTC. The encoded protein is CASSLVLTSYNEQFF.

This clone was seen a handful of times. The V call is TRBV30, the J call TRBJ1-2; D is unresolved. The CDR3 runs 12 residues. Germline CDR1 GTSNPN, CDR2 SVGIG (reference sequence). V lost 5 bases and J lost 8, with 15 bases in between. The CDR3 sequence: CAWALGLSGYTF. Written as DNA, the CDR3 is TGTGCCTGGGCCTTAGGGTTGAGCGGCTACACCTTC.

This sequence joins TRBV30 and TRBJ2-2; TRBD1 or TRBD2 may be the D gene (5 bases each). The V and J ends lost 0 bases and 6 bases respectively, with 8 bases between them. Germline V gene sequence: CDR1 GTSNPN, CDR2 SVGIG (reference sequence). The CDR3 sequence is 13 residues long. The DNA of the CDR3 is TGTGCCTGGAGTGTAGGGGACCCCGGGGAGCTGTTTTTT. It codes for CAWSVGDPGELFF.

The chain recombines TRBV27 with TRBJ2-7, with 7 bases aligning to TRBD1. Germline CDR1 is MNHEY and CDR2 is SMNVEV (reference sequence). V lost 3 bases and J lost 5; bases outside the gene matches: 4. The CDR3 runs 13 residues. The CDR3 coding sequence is TGTGCCAGCAGTTTTATAGGGGGCAACGAGCAGTACTTC. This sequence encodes CASSFIGGNEQYF.

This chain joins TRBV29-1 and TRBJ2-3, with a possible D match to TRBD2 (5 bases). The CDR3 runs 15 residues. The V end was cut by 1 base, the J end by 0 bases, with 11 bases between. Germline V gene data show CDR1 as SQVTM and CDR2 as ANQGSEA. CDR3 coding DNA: TGCAGCGTTGAAGGCCCAGCGGATAGCACAGATACGCAGTATTTT. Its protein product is CSVEGPADSTDTQYF.

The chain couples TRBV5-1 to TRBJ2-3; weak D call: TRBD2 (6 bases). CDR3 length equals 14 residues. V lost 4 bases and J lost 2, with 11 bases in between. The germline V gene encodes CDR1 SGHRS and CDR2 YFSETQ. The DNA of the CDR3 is TGCGCCAGCAGCCCGGGACTTCACACAGATACGCAGTATTTT. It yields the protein CASSPGLHTDTQYF.

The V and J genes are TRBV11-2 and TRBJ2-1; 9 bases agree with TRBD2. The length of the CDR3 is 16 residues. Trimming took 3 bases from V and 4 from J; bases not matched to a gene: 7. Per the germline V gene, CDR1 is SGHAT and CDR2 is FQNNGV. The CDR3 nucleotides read TGTGCCAGCAGCTTTTATAGCGGGGGAGATTACAATGAGCAGTTCTTC. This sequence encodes CASSFYSGGDYNEQFF.

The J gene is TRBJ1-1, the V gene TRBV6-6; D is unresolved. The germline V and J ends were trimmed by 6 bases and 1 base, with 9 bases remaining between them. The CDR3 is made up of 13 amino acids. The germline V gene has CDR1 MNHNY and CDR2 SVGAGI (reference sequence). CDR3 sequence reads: CASSWTGNTEAFF. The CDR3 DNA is TGTGCCAGCAGCTGGACGGGGAACACTGAAGCTTTCTTT.

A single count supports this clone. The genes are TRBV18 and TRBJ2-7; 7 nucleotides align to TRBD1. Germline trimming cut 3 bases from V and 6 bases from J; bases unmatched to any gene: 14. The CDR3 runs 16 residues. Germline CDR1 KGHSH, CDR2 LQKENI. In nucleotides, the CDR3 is TGTGCCAGCTCACCTCCGACAGGGACCTCCTCTGTCGAGCAGTACTTC. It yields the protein CASSPPTGTSSVEQYF. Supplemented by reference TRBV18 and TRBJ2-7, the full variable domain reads NAGVMQNPRHLVRRRGQEARLRCSPMKGHSHVYWYRQLPEEGLKFMVYLQKENIIDESGMPKERFSAEFPKEGPSILRIQQVVRGDSAAYFCASSPPTGTSSVEQYFGPGTRLTVT.

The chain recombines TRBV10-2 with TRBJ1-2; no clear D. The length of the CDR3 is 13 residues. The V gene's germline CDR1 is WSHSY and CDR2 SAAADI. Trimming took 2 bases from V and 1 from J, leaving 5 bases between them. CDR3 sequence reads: CASSEPVNYGYTF. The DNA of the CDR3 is TGCGCCAGCAGTGAGCCGGTTAACTATGGCTACACCTTC.